The entry below gives a single T cell receptor (beta chain) sequence along with its context. The V end was cut by 3 bases, the J end by 14 bases, with 16 bases between. The CDR3 consists of 12 residues. CDR1 KGHSH and CDR2 LQKENI come from the germline V gene. The sample comes from a study of blood T cell repertoires in COVID-19. This study enrolled people aged 18 to 89 from around 25 US geographic areas. The protocol was immunoSEQ multiplex PCR, while the TCRdb copy is restricted to in-frame clones and leaves out a portion. Of around 170,000 clones in the sample, 84% are singletons; the top ten hold roughly 7.3%.

The sequence was obtained from a woman aged 45-60 years who had recovered from COVID-19. The chain uses TRBV18 and TRBJ1-2; no clear D. Source material: PBMCs or T cells enriched from blood (not recorded which). The CDR3 nucleotides are TGTGCCAGCTCACCGAAGCGAGGATTCGGGACCTTC. This encodes CASSPKRGFGTF.